This T cell receptor (beta chain) was found in a study of shared clonotypes between healthy human individuals. Broader study findings: Naive CD4 clonotypes were shared across several donors at roughly 5%. Non-shared clonotypes were found to have lower generation probabilities than the clonotypes that were shared by all four of the sorted-subset donors.

CDR1 and CDR2 from the germline V gene are SGHDT and YYEEEE. The J segment lost 2 bases and the V segment lost 4 bases, leaving 11 bases of the junction unmatched. The CDR3 length is 16 residues. Using immunoSEQ multiplex PCR, the repertoire was profiled, and TCRdb retains in-frame clones only, with some absent. The sample has some 1.5 million clones; roughly 96% are singletons. In regard to this clone: Its antigen is unidentified. The identical CDR3 is also encoded by other nucleotide sequences in the sample.

This TCR derives from a man aged 25-45 years in good health. Sequencing was done on a sample of naive CD4+ T cells sorted from blood. Regarding subset: CD45RA+ positively selected. This chain connects TRBV5-6 to TRBJ2-7; 8 bases agree with TRBD2. The CDR3 here is CASSPLLAGLTYEQYF. The CDR3 DNA is TGTGCCAGCAGCCCGCTCCTAGCGGGCCTAACCTACGAGCAGTACTTC.